This TCR beta chain was profiled in a study of CD8 T cells in ankylosing spondylitis. Whole-study findings and limits: CD8+ disease-linked clones were present at relatively low frequencies in blood.

Trimming took off 4 bases at V and 8 bases at J, with 8 bases between the two ends. Germline V gives CDR1 MNHEY, CDR2 SMNVEV (reference sequence). CDR3 size: 11 residues. Each TCR beta library was made by quantitative 5'-RACE that incorporated molecular barcodes. TCRdb re-derived calls from the 5' RACE reads in MiXCR, one entry per CDR3 protein. The table shows about 130,000 distinct CDR3 sequences, with about 6.5% occurring only once. This clonotype was counted at least ten times. Antigen: not known. The sequencing input was blood, either unsorted or a sorted T cell fraction (not recorded which). This sequence originates from a male donor with ankylosing spondylitis or in good health (not recorded which). This chain links TRBV27 with TRBJ1-1; tentative D call: TRBD1 (5 bases). CDR3 residues: CASSSRTEAFF. CDR3 DNA sequence: TGTGCCAGCAGTTCTCGGACAGAAGCTTTCTTT.